This T cell receptor (beta chain) was obtained from a study of Ad26.COV2.S vaccination and SARS-CoV-2 variants. Study-level points and caveats: Comparability of non-spike TCR breadth was observed across vaccine and placebo recipients.

This sample's treatment: around 19 received Ad26.COV2.S at low or high dose, single or two shots; a few received placebo; per-sample allocation not given. Sampling was performed 63 days after the first vaccine or placebo injection. An Ad26 vector expressing Wuhan-strain SARS-CoV-2 spike served as the vaccine. This clone was found a few times. Its antigen is not identified. Profiling relied on immunoSEQ multiplex PCR, and the TCRdb table lists in-frame clones only, not all of them. The sample has about 280,000 clones, 70% to 90% seen once. V dropped 5 bases and J dropped 3 bases, with 13 bases sitting between them. Per germline, CDR1 SEHNR and CDR2 FQNEAQ (reference sequence). CDR3 size: 15 residues.

This sequence joins TRBV7-9 and TRBJ1-4; D is unresolved. This sample comprised peripheral blood, obtained in a trial of Ad26.COV2.S vaccine versus placebo. The sequence came from a person aged 18-60 years who received the Ad26.COV2.S COVID-19 vaccine or a placebo. CDR3 sequence: CASSPPLGANEKLFF. CDR3 sequence (DNA): TGTGCCAGCAGCCCTCCGCTTGGCGCTAATGAAAAACTGTTTTTT.